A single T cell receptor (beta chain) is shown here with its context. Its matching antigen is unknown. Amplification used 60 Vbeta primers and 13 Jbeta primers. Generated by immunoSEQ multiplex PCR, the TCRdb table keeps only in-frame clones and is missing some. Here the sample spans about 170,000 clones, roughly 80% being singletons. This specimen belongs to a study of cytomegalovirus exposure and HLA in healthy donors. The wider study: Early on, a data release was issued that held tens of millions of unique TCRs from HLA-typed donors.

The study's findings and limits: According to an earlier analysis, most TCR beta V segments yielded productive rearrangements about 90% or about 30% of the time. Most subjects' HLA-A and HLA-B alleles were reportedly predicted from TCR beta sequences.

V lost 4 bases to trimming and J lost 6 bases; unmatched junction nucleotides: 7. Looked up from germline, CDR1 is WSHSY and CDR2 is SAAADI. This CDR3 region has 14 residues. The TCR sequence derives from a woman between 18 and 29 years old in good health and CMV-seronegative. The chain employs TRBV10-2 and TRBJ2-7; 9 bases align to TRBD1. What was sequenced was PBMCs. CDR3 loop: CASSGGTGYSEQYF. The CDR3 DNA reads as TGCGCCAGCAGTGGAGGGACAGGGTACTCCGAGCAGTACTTC.